A selection of T cell receptor beta chains follows, all from one sample in a study of T cells after yellow fever vaccination. TCRdb reprocessed the 5' RACE reads via MiXCR and lists one record per CDR3 protein. The table records 600,000 to 750,000 distinct CDR3 sequences, 9% to 15% of them present only once. The sample consisted of PBMCs, taken on the day of the yellow fever booster vaccination. All receptors derive from a man between 25 and 39 years old who received the YFV17D yellow fever vaccine. Each CDR3 is given with its conserved first and last residue. Fields, in order: clone size, V gene, CDR3 length, J gene, D gene, CDR3 protein, CDR3 DNA. A D gene is named only where the DNA matches it firmly. Rows give clone size only sometimes, using once, few, many, or a class for an expanded clone.

clone_size: -; v_call: TRBV2; cdr3_length: 15; j_call: TRBJ1-4; d_call: -; cdr3_aa: CASSAAVTTNEKLFF; cdr3_nt: TGTGCCAGCAGCGCTGCGGTCACAACTAATGAAAAACTGTTTTTT
clone_size: few; v_call: TRBV6-6; cdr3_length: 12; j_call: TRBJ2-3; d_call: -; cdr3_aa: CAYGAGTDTQYF; cdr3_nt: TGTGCCTACGGGGCGGGCACAGATACGCAGTATTTT
clone_size: few; v_call: TRBV30; cdr3_length: 15; j_call: TRBJ1-4; d_call: -; cdr3_aa: CASPGREVANEKLFF; cdr3_nt: TGTGCCAGCCCGGGACGGGAAGTGGCTAATGAAAAACTGTTTTTT
clone_size: -; v_call: TRBV20-1; cdr3_length: 12; j_call: TRBJ2-5; d_call: -; cdr3_aa: CSARNPGGGQYF; cdr3_nt: TGCAGTGCTAGGAACCCAGGGGGGGGCCAGTACTTC
clone_size: few; v_call: TRBV12-3/TRBV12-4; cdr3_length: 13; j_call: TRBJ2-1; d_call: -; cdr3_aa: CASSFGLGNEQFF; cdr3_nt: TGTGCCAGCAGTTTTGGGCTGGGGAATGAGCAGTTCTTC
clone_size: -; v_call: TRBV11-3; cdr3_length: 22; j_call: TRBJ2-1; d_call: TRBD2; cdr3_aa: CASSLGGRWTSGRVGSYNEQFF; cdr3_nt: TGTGCCAGCAGCTTAGGTGGTCGTTGGACTAGCGGGAGGGTAGGGTCCTACAATGAGCAGTTCTTC
clone_size: -; v_call: TRBV28; cdr3_length: 14; j_call: TRBJ2-7; d_call: TRBD1; cdr3_aa: CASSRATGKYEQYF; cdr3_nt: TGTGCCAGCAGCCGCGCGACAGGGAAATACGAGCAGTACTTC
clone_size: -; v_call: TRBV28; cdr3_length: 14; j_call: TRBJ2-7; d_call: -; cdr3_aa: CASTTGGLSYEQYF; cdr3_nt: TGTGCCAGCACCACCGGGGGGCTCTCCTACGAGCAGTACTTC
clone_size: few; v_call: TRBV2; cdr3_length: 13; j_call: TRBJ2-1; d_call: -; cdr3_aa: CASSVSKKDEQFF; cdr3_nt: TGTGCCAGCAGTGTTTCTAAAAAGGATGAGCAGTTCTTC
clone_size: -; v_call: TRBV7-2; cdr3_length: 15; j_call: TRBJ2-7; d_call: -; cdr3_aa: CASSSGLLRLSEQYF; cdr3_nt: TGTGCCAGCAGCTCGGGGCTTTTGCGCCTCAGCGAGCAGTACTTC
clone_size: few; v_call: TRBV5-4; cdr3_length: 17; j_call: TRBJ2-3; d_call: TRBD2; cdr3_aa: CASSSPSGRRDTDTQYF; cdr3_nt: TGTGCCAGCAGCAGCCCTAGCGGGAGAAGGGACACAGATACGCAGTATTTT
clone_size: -; v_call: TRBV7-2; cdr3_length: 11; j_call: TRBJ2-1; d_call: -; cdr3_aa: CASSFNRQQFF; cdr3_nt: TGTGCCAGCAGCTTTAACCGGCAACAGTTCTTC
clone_size: -; v_call: TRBV5-6; cdr3_length: 18; j_call: TRBJ2-1; d_call: TRBD2; cdr3_aa: CASTGYSGIVAGYNEQFF; cdr3_nt: TGTGCCAGCACCGGATATAGCGGGATAGTCGCGGGGTACAATGAGCAGTTCTTC
clone_size: few; v_call: TRBV5-1; cdr3_length: 14; j_call: TRBJ2-3; d_call: -; cdr3_aa: CASADRLPSKTQYF; cdr3_nt: TGCGCCAGCGCAGACAGACTCCCCTCGAAAACGCAGTATTTT
clone_size: few; v_call: TRBV5-1; cdr3_length: 15; j_call: TRBJ1-5; d_call: TRBD1; cdr3_aa: CASSPRTGGNQPQHF; cdr3_nt: TGCGCCAGCAGCCCTAGGACAGGGGGCAATCAGCCCCAGCATTTT
clone_size: few; v_call: TRBV6-2/TRBV6-3; cdr3_length: 17; j_call: TRBJ2-3; d_call: TRBD2; cdr3_aa: CASRPRTSGRGTDTQYF; cdr3_nt: TGTGCCAGCAGGCCTCGGACTAGCGGGAGAGGCACAGATACGCAGTATTTT
clone_size: few; v_call: TRBV20-1; cdr3_length: 14; j_call: TRBJ2-6; d_call: -; cdr3_aa: CSAEGGLGANVLTF; cdr3_nt: TGCAGTGCCGAGGGGGGGCTGGGGGCCAACGTCCTGACTTTC
clone_size: -; v_call: TRBV5-5; cdr3_length: 15; j_call: TRBJ2-7; d_call: TRBD1; cdr3_aa: CASSFVLGQAYEQYF; cdr3_nt: TGTGCCAGCAGCTTCGTTTTGGGACAGGCCTACGAGCAGTACTTC
clone_size: -; v_call: TRBV2; cdr3_length: 12; j_call: TRBJ1-5; d_call: -; cdr3_aa: CASREDSVKTSF; cdr3_nt: TGTGCCAGCAGGGAGGACAGCGTAAAGACCAGTTTT
clone_size: -; v_call: TRBV5-1; cdr3_length: 13; j_call: TRBJ2-2; d_call: -; cdr3_aa: CASNPSGTGELFF; cdr3_nt: TGCGCCAGCAATCCCTCAGGGACCGGGGAGCTGTTTTTT
clone_size: -; v_call: TRBV11-2; cdr3_length: 17; j_call: TRBJ2-1; d_call: -; cdr3_aa: CASSLVIRRDSYNEQFF; cdr3_nt: TGTGCCAGCAGCTTAGTTATAAGGCGGGACTCCTACAATGAGCAGTTCTTC
clone_size: few; v_call: TRBV7-2; cdr3_length: 14; j_call: TRBJ2-7; d_call: -; cdr3_aa: CASSLNGAVYEQYF; cdr3_nt: TGTGCCAGCAGCTTAAACGGCGCGGTCTACGAGCAGTACTTC
clone_size: few; v_call: TRBV5-1; cdr3_length: 14; j_call: TRBJ2-1; d_call: -; cdr3_aa: CASSLGGINNEQFF; cdr3_nt: TGCGCCAGCAGCTTGGGAGGGATTAACAATGAGCAGTTCTTC
clone_size: many; v_call: TRBV12-3/TRBV12-4; cdr3_length: 16; j_call: TRBJ2-5; d_call: TRBD1; cdr3_aa: CASSPFRTGGQETQYF; cdr3_nt: TGTGCCAGCAGTCCTTTTCGGACAGGGGGCCAAGAGACCCAGTACTTC
clone_size: -; v_call: TRBV7-2; cdr3_length: 16; j_call: TRBJ2-3; d_call: TRBD2; cdr3_aa: CASSNGLAGNTDTQYF; cdr3_nt: TGTGCCAGCAGCAACGGACTAGCGGGCAACACAGATACGCAGTATTTT
clone_size: -; v_call: TRBV3-1; cdr3_length: 15; j_call: TRBJ2-1; d_call: -; cdr3_aa: CASSQAAGSYNEQFF; cdr3_nt: TGTGCCAGCAGCCAAGCTGCGGGTTCCTACAATGAGCAGTTCTTC
clone_size: few; v_call: TRBV30; cdr3_length: 14; j_call: TRBJ1-2; d_call: -; cdr3_aa: CACPDGRGGYGYTF; cdr3_nt: TGTGCCTGCCCTGATGGACGAGGGGGCTATGGCTACACCTTC
clone_size: -; v_call: TRBV29-1; cdr3_length: 13; j_call: TRBJ2-7; d_call: -; cdr3_aa: CSVEVQDYYEQYF; cdr3_nt: TGCAGCGTTGAAGTTCAAGATTACTACGAGCAGTACTTC
clone_size: few; v_call: TRBV5-1; cdr3_length: 15; j_call: TRBJ2-5; d_call: TRBD2; cdr3_aa: CASSKPTSGQETQYF; cdr3_nt: TGCGCCAGCAGCAAACCCACTAGCGGACAAGAGACCCAGTACTTC
clone_size: -; v_call: TRBV5-1; cdr3_length: 16; j_call: TRBJ2-3; d_call: -; cdr3_aa: CASSLALGQTTDTQYF; cdr3_nt: TGCGCCAGCAGCTTGGCCCTGGGACAAACTACAGATACGCAGTATTTT
clone_size: -; v_call: TRBV24-1; cdr3_length: 14; j_call: TRBJ2-1; d_call: -; cdr3_aa: CATRDNLAGNEQFF; cdr3_nt: TGTGCCACCAGGGATAATCTAGCAGGCAATGAGCAGTTCTTC
clone_size: few; v_call: TRBV6-5; cdr3_length: 14; j_call: TRBJ2-5; d_call: -; cdr3_aa: CASSYQHSSETQYF; cdr3_nt: TGTGCCAGCAGTTACCAGCATTCGTCGGAGACCCAGTACTTC
clone_size: few; v_call: TRBV4-2; cdr3_length: 13; j_call: TRBJ2-2; d_call: -; cdr3_aa: CASSHPLTGELFF; cdr3_nt: TGTGCCAGCAGCCACCCACTGACAGGGGAGCTGTTTTTT
clone_size: few; v_call: TRBV6-1; cdr3_length: 13; j_call: TRBJ1-1; d_call: TRBD1; cdr3_aa: CASKGQGLAEAFF; cdr3_nt: TGTGCCAGCAAGGGACAGGGTCTGGCTGAAGCTTTCTTT
clone_size: few; v_call: TRBV6-5; cdr3_length: 15; j_call: TRBJ2-7; d_call: -; cdr3_aa: CASSYARGWGGEQYF; cdr3_nt: TGTGCCAGCAGTTACGCGCGGGGATGGGGAGGCGAGCAGTACTTC
clone_size: -; v_call: TRBV28; cdr3_length: 16; j_call: TRBJ2-3; d_call: TRBD2; cdr3_aa: CASSRHLAGAGDTQYF; cdr3_nt: TGTGCCAGCAGCCGACATCTAGCGGGAGCGGGAGATACGCAGTATTTT
clone_size: many; v_call: TRBV12-3/TRBV12-4; cdr3_length: 15; j_call: TRBJ2-7; d_call: -; cdr3_aa: CASSLISSDNYEQYF; cdr3_nt: TGTGCCAGCAGTTTAATCTCCTCTGACAACTACGAGCAGTACTTC
clone_size: few; v_call: TRBV30; cdr3_length: 14; j_call: TRBJ1-5; d_call: TRBD1; cdr3_aa: CAWGGQGAEQPQHF; cdr3_nt: TGTGCCTGGGGGGGACAGGGGGCTGAGCAGCCCCAGCATTTT
clone_size: many; v_call: TRBV27; cdr3_length: 14; j_call: TRBJ2-5; d_call: TRBD1; cdr3_aa: CASSYNRGLETQYF; cdr3_nt: TGTGCCAGCAGTTACAACAGGGGGCTGGAGACCCAGTACTTC
clone_size: few; v_call: TRBV6-1; cdr3_length: 15; j_call: TRBJ1-4; d_call: -; cdr3_aa: CASSRAGALIGKLFF; cdr3_nt: TGTGCCAGCAGCCGAGCCGGGGCCCTTATAGGAAAACTGTTTTTT
clone_size: -; v_call: TRBV7-2; cdr3_length: 14; j_call: TRBJ2-7; d_call: TRBD2; cdr3_aa: CASSPSGTPYEQYF; cdr3_nt: TGTGCCAGCAGCCCCAGCGGGACCCCCTACGAGCAGTACTTC
clone_size: many; v_call: TRBV29-1; cdr3_length: 15; j_call: TRBJ2-1; d_call: -; cdr3_aa: CSVGTLRSSYNEQFF; cdr3_nt: TGCAGCGTCGGGACCCTTAGGAGCTCCTACAATGAGCAGTTCTTC
clone_size: few; v_call: TRBV6-1; cdr3_length: 14; j_call: TRBJ2-7; d_call: TRBD1; cdr3_aa: CASSEGTVPYEQYF; cdr3_nt: TGTGCCAGCAGCGAGGGGACAGTCCCCTACGAGCAGTACTTC
clone_size: few; v_call: TRBV6-5; cdr3_length: 13; j_call: TRBJ1-1; d_call: -; cdr3_aa: CASSYDFGTEAFF; cdr3_nt: TGTGCCAGCAGTTACGATTTTGGGACTGAAGCTTTCTTT
clone_size: -; v_call: TRBV24-1; cdr3_length: 13; j_call: TRBJ2-7; d_call: -; cdr3_aa: CATSGGPVYEQYF; cdr3_nt: TGTGCCACCAGTGGGGGACCGGTTTACGAGCAGTACTTC
clone_size: many; v_call: TRBV7-2; cdr3_length: 15; j_call: TRBJ2-2; d_call: TRBD2; cdr3_aa: CASSSIAGVGGELFF; cdr3_nt: TGTGCCAGCAGTTCAATAGCGGGAGTGGGCGGGGAGCTGTTTTTT